The 22 T cell receptor beta chains given below trace back to one sample, sequenced in a study of T cells in Graves' hyperthyroidism and ophthalmopathy (dated by TCRdb to 2018 to 2020). Library method: multiplex PCR. The instrument was an Illumina HiSeq 2000. TCR beta CDR3 regions were amplified from RNA transcripts. The first round of RT-PCR for the TCR CDR3 was performed with the HTBI primer set and the Qiagen OneStep RT-PCR kit. The raw public data were reprocessed by TCRdb itself: fastp quality trimming at Q25, MiXCR clonotype calling, in-frame beta chains only. CDR3 protein sequences are deduplicated, and each keeps its most common genes and DNA. Within this sample are fewer than 750,000 distinct CDR3 sequences, with roughly 15% of them counted one time only. Approximately 13% of the sample rests with the top ten. Sequencing was carried out using blood. The receptor source for this set is a woman in her forties or fifties with Graves' ophthalmopathy.

This clonotype was seen a handful of times. DNA of the CDR3: TGTGCCAGCAGTGGACCGACAGTTTTCTCGGCTTTCTTT. It translates to CASSGPTVFSAFF. V usage is TRBV27 and J usage is TRBJ1-1, with a possible D match to TRBD1 (5 bases). CDR3 length: 13 amino acids. Trimming removed 5 bases from V and 11 bases from J, with 18 bases in between. The germline V gene has CDR1 MNHEY and CDR2 SMNVEV (reference sequence).

This clonotype was seen ten or more times. In nucleotides, the CDR3 is TGTGCCAGCAGCCAAGATCCCACAAGCACAGATACGCAGTATTTT. It codes for CASSQDPTSTDTQYF. The chain employs TRBV4-2 and TRBJ2-3; no clear D. Trimming took off 0 bases at V and 0 bases at J, with 7 bases between the two ends. The CDR3 is made up of 15 amino acids. Germline loops: CDR1 LGHNA, CDR2 YNFKEQ.

The table lists this clonotype with a few counts. J is TRBJ2-1 and V is TRBV5-1, with 13 bases matching TRBD2. The trim removed 4 bases at V and 9 bases at J, leaving 7 bases unmatched. CDR3 length: 15 residues. Germline V gene data show CDR1 as SGHRS and CDR2 as YFSETQ. CDR3 amino acids: CASSTLAGGPREQFF. The CDR3 region has the DNA TGCGCCAGCAGCACACTAGCGGGAGGGCCCCGTGAGCAGTTCTTC.

The sample holds many counts of this clonotype. Here the CDR3 DNA reads TGTGCCAGCAGCGAGGACAGGGGTACTGAAGCTTTCTTT. Translating it yields CASSEDRGTEAFF. The gene calls are TRBV6-1 and TRBJ1-1; 9 nucleotides align to TRBD1. There are 13 residues in the CDR3. The germline V gene encodes CDR1 MNHNS and CDR2 SASEGT. V lost 6 bases to trimming and J lost 5 bases; unmatched junction nucleotides: 4.

This clonotype was counted a few times. With a much larger clone just one base away, this may be a read error. This rearrangement joins TRBV7-2 to TRBJ2-5; D gene unclear. In germline, CDR1 is SGHTA, CDR2 FQGNSA. The CDR3 contains 12 residues. V was clipped by 8 bases and J by 3 bases, with 10 bases between them. This CDR3 reads CASGSDEETQYF. CDR3 in DNA: TGTGCCAGCGGCTCAGACGAAGAGACCCAGTACTTC.

This clonotype was counted at least ten times. V and J are TRBV20-1 and TRBJ2-1, with D perhaps assigned TRBD1 or TRBD2 (5 bases each). Per the germline V gene, CDR1 is DFQATT and CDR2 is SNEGSKA (reference sequence). This CDR3 has 14 residues. With 3 bases removed from V and 4 bases from J, the gap between germline ends came to 13 bases. The CDR3 spells CSASLEGPYNEQFF. CDR3 in DNA: TGCAGTGCTAGTCTAGAGGGACCATACAATGAGCAGTTCTTC.

This clonotype came up many times. CDR3 in amino acids: CASSSQPGPLRDTEAFF. The CDR3 bases are TGTGCCAGCAGCTCCCAGCCCGGGCCCCTTAGGGACACTGAAGCTTTCTTT. The genes are TRBV7-3 and TRBJ1-1; D unclear. In germline, CDR1 is SGHTA, CDR2 FQGTGA. V was shortened by 4 bases and J by 3 bases, with 21 bases between the two germline ends. This CDR3 comprises 17 residues.

The chain recombines TRBV12-5 with TRBJ2-1; 14 bases match TRBD2. The CDR3 sequence is 16 residues long. The ends lost 1 base at V and 6 bases at J; junction bases unmatched: 2. Germline assignment: CDR1 LGHNT and CDR2 FRNRAP. The CDR3 DNA is TGTGCTAGTGGTTTGGGGACTAGCGGGAGGATCAATGAGCAGTTCTTC. Its protein is CASGLGTSGRINEQFF.

The chain links TRBV6-1 to TRBJ1-1; D unresolved. The germline V gene has CDR1 MNHNS and CDR2 SASEGT. V lost 5 bases and J 4 bases, leaving 14 bases between the germline ends. The CDR3 has 14 amino acids. As DNA, the CDR3 is TGTGCCAGCAGTTATTATGCGTTGAGCACTGAAGCTTTCTTT. Amino acids: CASSYYALSTEAFF.

This clonotype was observed many times. The rearrangement links TRBV28 to TRBJ1-4, with TRBD1 as a possible D gene (5 bases). From germline, CDR1 is MDHEN and CDR2 SYDVKM. The CDR3 has 14 residues. V was trimmed by 2 bases and J by 4 bases, leaving 8 bases between them. The CDR3 bases are TGTGCCAGCAGTTTAGCAGGGATTAATGAAAAACTGTTTTTT. This translates into CASSLAGINEKLFF.

This clonotype was counted once. The V gene is TRBV19, the J gene TRBJ2-7; no firm D call. The CDR3 length is 11 residues. CDR1 is LNHDA and CDR2 is SQIVND in the germline V gene (reference sequence). The V end lost 3 bases, the J end lost 7 bases, and 7 bases lay between the germline ends. As DNA, the CDR3 is TGTGCCAGTAGTATCCGGAGAGAGCAGTACTTC. Its translation: CASSIRREQYF.

The sample holds a few counts of this clonotype. The CDR3 carries no conserved terminal phenylalanine or tryptophan, so it likely arises from a read error. The chain combines TRBV11-2 with TRBJ1-5, with no clear D. The CDR3 has 14 residues. Trimming left V 3 bases short and J 6 bases short, with 12 bases between. Germline V gene sequence: CDR1 SGHAT, CDR2 FQNNGV. In nucleotides, the CDR3 is TGTGCCAGCAGCTTGAGCCAGCGTGGTCAGCCCCAGCATTCT. Its translation: CASSLSQRGQPQHS.

This sequence joins TRBV20-1 and TRBJ2-7; 10 bases match TRBD1. Trimming removed 8 bases from V and 6 bases from J; junction bases left unmatched: 4. The CDR3 is 11 amino acids. Germline CDR1 and CDR2: DFQATT and SNEGSKA (reference sequence). Here the CDR3 reads CSYGQGGEQYF. As DNA, the CDR3 is TGCAGTTATGGACAGGGGGGCGAGCAGTACTTC.

Points on this clonotype: One end of the junction varies from germline; a read error may be responsible. V is TRBV4-1 and J is TRBJ2-1; 14 bases are shared with TRBD2. The germline gives CDR1 MGHRA, CDR2 YSYEKL. The CDR3 spans 16 residues. This CDR3 reads CAGRQGTSGSRDEQFF. The CDR3 DNA reads TGCGCCGGCAGACAGGGGACTAGCGGGAGTAGAGATGAGCAGTTCTTC.

On this clonotype itself: A much larger clone lies one base from this, so it may be a read error. The chain joins TRBV7-2 to TRBJ2-6; no definite D call. Per the germline V gene, CDR1 is SGHTA and CDR2 is FQGNSA. This CDR3 comprises 14 residues. The V gene lost 7 bases and the J gene lost 0 bases, with 7 bases spanning the gap. The CDR3 protein is CASNLNSGANVLTF. The DNA of the CDR3 is TGTGCCAGCAACTTGAACTCTGGGGCCAACGTCCTGACTTTC.

V and J are TRBV6-2 or TRBV6-3 and TRBJ2-2; D not certain. CDR1 is MNHEY and CDR2 is SVGEGT in the germline V gene. This CDR3 contains 17 residues. Trimming shortened V by 6 bases and J by 3 bases, and 20 bases separated the two germline ends. The CDR3 loop reads CASSLTIQTEDTGELFF. The CDR3 coding sequence is TGTGCCAGCAGCCTTACGATCCAGACTGAGGACACCGGGGAGCTGTTTTTT.

This clonotype was counted at least ten times. The chain couples TRBV7-3 to TRBJ2-1, with 10 bases lining up with TRBD2. CDR1 SGHTA and CDR2 FQGTGA come from the germline V gene. This CDR3 has 15 residues. V shed 4 bases and J 6 bases; nucleotides not matched to a gene: 6. The chain's CDR3 is CASSSGLAAVNEQFF. DNA of the CDR3: TGTGCCAGCAGCTCCGGACTAGCGGCAGTCAATGAGCAGTTCTTC.

There are many counts of this clonotype. The chain joins TRBV7-3 to TRBJ2-1; D gene ambiguous. The CDR3 runs 15 residues. The germline V and J ends were trimmed by 3 bases and 1 base, with 10 bases remaining between them. Germline V gene sequence: CDR1 SGHTA, CDR2 FQGTGA. CDR3 in amino acids: CASSFSGLSYNEQFF. In DNA form, the CDR3 reads TGTGCCAGCAGCTTCTCGGGTTTATCCTACAATGAGCAGTTCTTC.

There are many counts of this clonotype. V gene TRBV7-9 combines with J gene TRBJ2-7, with TRBD1 as a possible D gene (6 bases). There are 15 residues in the CDR3. V was pared by 6 bases and J by 7 bases, with 22 bases between. Germline V CDR1 and CDR2: SEHNR, FQNEAQ (reference sequence). In DNA, the CDR3 is TGTGCCAGCAGGGGATCGGGCAGGGGATCGAATGAGCAGTACTTC. It yields the protein CASRGSGRGSNEQYF.

This clonotype was recorded many times. V usage is TRBV28 and J usage is TRBJ1-1; tentatively, D is TRBD1 (5 bases). This CDR3 has 15 amino acids. With 7 bases removed from V and 4 bases from J, the gap between germline ends came to 19 bases. CDR1 MDHEN and CDR2 SYDVKM come from the germline V gene. CDR3 residues: CASNRGEGGTTEAFF. DNA for the CDR3: TGTGCCAGCAATCGAGGGGAGGGAGGTACCACTGAAGCTTTCTTT.

This clonotype was observed a single time. V is TRBV6-2 or TRBV6-3 and J is TRBJ2-1, with 8 nucleotides matching TRBD2. The CDR3 covers 15 residues. J lost 3 bases, V lost 6 bases, and 7 bases had no gene match. Germline-derived CDR1 and CDR2 are MNHEY and SVGEGT. CDR3 amino acids: CASRPTSGYYNEQFF. CDR3 nucleotide sequence: TGTGCCAGCAGACCTACTAGCGGATACTACAATGAGCAGTTCTTC.

This clonotype has only a few counts. The chain has TRBV12-3 or TRBV12-4 and TRBJ1-6, with 7 nucleotides matching TRBD1. The CDR3 loop spans 12 amino acids. V was pared by 5 bases and J by 10 bases, with 2 bases of the junction left unmatched. The CDR3 nucleotides read TGTGCCAGCAGTGCAGGGGGGTCACCCCTCCACTTT. Residues: CASSAGGSPLHF.